The next 24 T cell receptor beta chains were all read from a single sample in a study of T cell clonotyping in hematopoietic cell transplantation. The time point is: recipient sample about 28 days before transplant, after cytoreduction. Assay: immunoSEQ multiplex PCR; the TCRdb copy retains only in-frame clones and omits some. The data hold around 19,000 clones, with roughly 88% observed a single time. The sequencing here drew on peripheral blood mononuclear cells, taken before stem cell transplant. The receptor set was obtained from a man in his fifties with acute myeloid leukemia. Some clones in this sample may be carry-over from other donors' samples.

This rearrangement joins TRBV28 to TRBJ2-7; D remains ambiguous. Germline-derived CDR1 and CDR2 are MDHEN and SYDVKM. CDR3 length: 11 residues. Trimming took 3 bases from V and 0 from J, leaving 0 bases between them. The CDR3 DNA is TGTGCCAGCAGTTTCTCCTACGAGCAGTACTTC. Translated: CASSFSYEQYF.

The sample holds one count of this clone. V usage is TRBV27 and J usage is TRBJ2-1; tentative D call: TRBD2 (7 bases). Germline assignment: CDR1 MNHEY and CDR2 SMNVEV (reference sequence). Trimming took off 6 bases at V and 5 bases at J, with 17 bases between the two ends. The CDR3 length is 15 residues. CDR3 bases: TGTGCCAGCAGGGCGTGGGGGGGGCTCGACAATGAGCAGTTCTTC. Amino acids: CASRAWGGLDNEQFF.

This clone has only one observation. This chain links TRBV4-1 with TRBJ2-2, with 7 bases matching TRBD2. With V trimmed by 6 bases and J by 4 bases, 8 bases remained unmatched. CDR3 size: 15 residues. Germline CDR1 reads MGHRA; CDR2 reads YSYEKL. CDR3 DNA sequence: TGCGCCAGCAGTCTCGTGGGGGAGGGCACCGGGGAGCTGTTTTTT. It encodes CASSLVGEGTGELFF.

V usage is TRBV11-3 and J usage is TRBJ2-5; D perhaps matches TRBD1 (7 bases). Trimming removed 5 bases at V and 2 bases at J, with 12 bases between. The CDR3 is 14 residues long. Germline loops: CDR1 SGHNT, CDR2 YENEEA. In nucleotides, the CDR3 is TGTGCCAGCAGCCGCGGGACAGAACAAGAGACCCAGTACTTC. Translated, it gives CASSRGTEQETQYF.

The gene calls are TRBV5-1 and TRBJ2-7, with D maybe TRBD2 (5 bases). This CDR3 contains 15 residues. V lost 0 bases and J 1 base, leaving 11 bases between the germline ends. The germline V gene has CDR1 SGHRS and CDR2 YFSETQ. CDR3 protein: CASSLAGGGSYEQYF. CDR3 in DNA: TGCGCCAGCAGCTTGGCAGGAGGCGGGTCCTACGAGCAGTACTTC.

The V gene is TRBV7-9, the J gene TRBJ1-1, with D hard to call. Germline V gene lookup returns CDR1 SEHNR and CDR2 FQNEAQ (reference sequence). The CDR3 length is 16 residues. Trimming left V 5 bases short and J 0 bases short, with 16 bases between. The CDR3 loop reads CASSPGRPTMNTEAFF. The CDR3 region has the DNA TGTGCCAGCAGCCCCGGCAGACCCACAATGAACACTGAAGCTTTCTTT.

This clone has just one count. This chain joins TRBV7-6 and TRBJ2-7; 9 bases align to TRBD2. The CDR3 totals 16 residues. Germline V gives CDR1 SGHVS, CDR2 FNYEAQ. The trim removed 1 base at V and 6 bases at J, leaving 10 bases unmatched. This chain's CDR3 is CASSLGASGAPTEQYF. The CDR3 coding sequence is TGTGCCAGCAGCTTAGGGGCTAGCGGGGCTCCTACCGAGCAGTACTTC.

The CDR3 reads CASSFDGLNQPQHF. As DNA, the CDR3 is TGTGCCAGCAGTTTTGACGGTCTTAATCAGCCCCAGCATTTT. V and J are TRBV11-2 and TRBJ1-5; D uncertain. The CDR3 has 14 amino acids. Germline CDR1 SGHAT, CDR2 FQNNGV. The V gene lost 6 bases and the J gene lost 4 bases, with 13 bases spanning the gap.

This clone has just one count. The rearrangement links TRBV2 to TRBJ2-2, with D perhaps matching TRBD2 (6 bases). The CDR3 contains 13 residues. From germline, CDR1 is SNHLY and CDR2 FYNNEI. The V end lost 11 bases, the J end lost 3 bases, and 13 bases lay between the germline ends. CDR3 in amino acids: CAGGAGHTGELFF. The CDR3 nucleotides are TGTGCCGGAGGGGCGGGTCACACCGGGGAGCTGTTTTTT.

The chain couples TRBV5-4 to TRBJ2-7; 12 bases align to TRBD1. J was trimmed by 4 bases and V by 4 bases; bases with no gene match: 6. The CDR3 totals 15 residues. Per the germline V gene, CDR1 is SGHNT and CDR2 is YYREEE (reference sequence). DNA for the CDR3: TGTGCCAGCAGCCGGCCGGGACAGGGGGCTTACGAGCAGTACTTC. Translating it yields CASSRPGQGAYEQYF.

This clone occurred once. The gene calls are TRBV4-3 and TRBJ1-4; D ambiguous. V gave up 4 bases and J gave up 7 bases, with 16 bases separating them. The germline V gene has CDR1 LGHNA and CDR2 YSLEER. CDR3 size: 15 residues. This CDR3 reads CASSRKTPMPEKLFF. The DNA of the CDR3 is TGCGCCAGCAGCCGAAAGACTCCGATGCCTGAAAAACTGTTTTTT.

The chain joins TRBV5-4 to TRBJ1-1; D is unresolved. Trimming cost V 1 base and J 6 bases, with 10 bases left between them. Germline V lookup: CDR1 SGHNT, CDR2 YYREEE (reference sequence). This CDR3 has 13 residues. The CDR3 is CASSLIGKPEAFF. In DNA, the CDR3 is TGTGCCAGCAGCTTGATAGGCAAACCTGAAGCTTTCTTT.

The chain recombines TRBV5-6 with TRBJ1-3, with a possible D match to TRBD1 (6 bases). This CDR3 is 15 amino acids long. V lost 0 bases, J lost 6 bases, and 13 bases lay in between. Germline values: CDR1 SGHDT, CDR2 YYEEEE. CDR3 DNA: TGTGCCAGCAGCTTGGTTAACAGGGCCGAAAACACCATATATTTT. Its protein product is CASSLVNRAENTIYF.

The chain links TRBV19 to TRBJ1-1, with TRBD1 as a possible D gene (6 bases). The CDR3 totals 13 residues. Germline CDR1 reads LNHDA; CDR2 reads SQIVND (reference sequence). V dropped 7 bases and J dropped 7 bases, with 16 bases sitting between them. CDR3 amino acids: CASNRNTGFEAFF. As DNA, the CDR3 is TGTGCCAGTAACAGAAATACAGGGTTTGAAGCTTTCTTT.

The CDR3 coding sequence is TGTGCCAGCAGACCTATTTACAGTACTGAAGCTTTCTTT. It specifies CASRPIYSTEAFF. This chain joins TRBV11-2 and TRBJ1-1; no clear D gene. V dropped 6 bases and J dropped 5 bases, with 13 bases sitting between them. In germline, CDR1 is SGHAT, CDR2 FQNNGV. The CDR3 is 13 amino acids. The full variable domain, in which reference TRBV11-2 and TRBJ1-1 provide the parts outside the CDR3, is EAGVAQSPRYKIIEKRQSVAFWCNPISGHATLYWYQQILGQGPKLLIQFQNNGVVDDSQLPKDRFSAERLKGVDSTLKIQPAKLEDSAVYLCASRPIYSTEAFFGQGTRLTVV.

V is TRBV28 and J is TRBJ2-1; 12 nucleotides agree with TRBD2. With V trimmed by 2 bases and J by 10 bases, 6 bases remained unmatched. The CDR3 contains 15 residues. Germline CDR1 and CDR2: MDHEN and SYDVKM. The CDR3 sequence is CASSLPRLAGGEQFF. The CDR3 DNA reads as TGTGCCAGCAGTTTACCGCGCCTAGCGGGGGGGGAGCAGTTCTTC.

This clone was observed a handful of times. The chain is built from TRBV7-6 and TRBJ2-2; no clear D. Germline V gives CDR1 SGHVS, CDR2 FNYEAQ. The V end was cut by 7 bases, the J end by 4 bases, with 7 bases between. The CDR3 is 12 residues long. This chain's CDR3 is CASMPGTGELFF. The CDR3 DNA follows: TGTGCCAGCATGCCGGGCACCGGGGAGCTGTTTTTT.

The rearrangement joins TRBV7-7 to TRBJ2-5; 9 nucleotides line up with TRBD1. V dropped 5 bases and J dropped 5; count of bases not matched to a gene: 15. The germline V gene has CDR1 SSHAT and CDR2 FNYEAQ (reference sequence). This CDR3 contains 17 residues. CDR3 protein: CASSLAGQQGARETQYF. The CDR3 nucleotides are TGTGCCAGCAGCCTGGCGGGGCAACAGGGGGCGCGGGAGACCCAGTACTTC. The full variable domain, completed using reference TRBV7-7 and TRBJ2-5, is GAGVSQSPRYKVTKRGQDVTLRCDPISSHATLYWYQQALGQGPEFLTYFNYEAQPDKSGLPSDRFSAERPEGSISTLTIQRTEQRDSAMYRCASSLAGQQGARETQYFGPGTRLLVL.

The chain uses TRBV7-2 and TRBJ2-7; 7 bases map to TRBD2. Germline CDR1 reads SGHTA; CDR2 reads FQGNSA. V lost 4 bases and J lost 2; bases outside the gene matches: 2. The CDR3 totals 13 residues. The chain's CDR3 is CASSWGGAYEQYF. CDR3 bases: TGTGCCAGCAGCTGGGGGGGGGCCTACGAGCAGTACTTC.

There are a few counts of this clone. The V call is TRBV5-8, the J call TRBJ1-5, with unresolved D. This CDR3 is 15 amino acids long. V was pared by 4 bases and J by 3 bases, with 14 bases between. Germline V gives CDR1 SGHTS, CDR2 YDEGEE. CDR3 in amino acids: CASSPLTHTNQPQHF. The CDR3 nucleotides read TGTGCCAGCAGCCCTTTGACACATACCAATCAGCCCCAGCATTTT.

CDR3 nucleotide sequence: TGTGCCAGCGGGGGGGGGTTGAATTATGAAAAACTGTTTTTT. Its protein is CASGGGLNYEKLFF. The genes are TRBV27 and TRBJ1-4; D possibly corresponds to TRBD1 (5 bases). The CDR3 spans 14 residues. V was shortened by 8 bases and J by 6 bases, with 16 bases between the two germline ends. Germline CDR1 is MNHEY and CDR2 is SMNVEV (reference sequence).

The chain recombines TRBV6-6 with TRBJ2-7; 7 bases map to TRBD1. Trimming took 7 bases from V and 2 from J; bases not matched to a gene: 8. Germline CDR1 reads MNHNY; CDR2 reads SVGAGI (reference sequence). CDR3 length: 14 amino acids. CDR3 sequence: CASTNRDRAYEQYF. CDR3 nucleotide sequence: TGTGCCAGCACAAACCGGGACAGAGCCTACGAGCAGTACTTC.

The DNA for the CDR3 is TGTGCCAGCAGCGCCTCCGGGACCGCTGGGGCGGAAGCTTTCTTT. Encoded protein: CASSASGTAGAEAFF. This rearrangement joins TRBV9 to TRBJ1-1; D is possibly TRBD1 (5 bases). CDR3 size: 15 residues. The V end was cut by 3 bases, the J end by 8 bases, with 20 bases between. Germline lookup yields CDR1 SGDLS and CDR2 YYNGEE. The complete variable domain, with remaining parts taken from reference TRBV9 and TRBJ1-1, reads DSGVTQTPKHLITATGQRVTLRCSPRSGDLSVYWYQQSLDQGLQFLIQYYNGEERAKGNILERFSAQQFPDLHSELNLSSLELGDSALYFCASSASGTAGAEAFFGQGTRLTVV.

The rearrangement uses TRBV4-2 and TRBJ1-5, with D tentatively TRBD1 (5 bases). Looked up from germline, CDR1 is LGHNA and CDR2 is YNFKEQ. The CDR3 extends over 18 amino acids. Trimming stripped 2 bases from V and 6 bases from J, with 23 bases between. The CDR3 DNA reads as TGTGCCAGCAGCCAAAAGGCAGGGAGCCCCTCGCTGGGTCAGCCCCAGCATTTT. This codes for CASSQKAGSPSLGQPQHF.